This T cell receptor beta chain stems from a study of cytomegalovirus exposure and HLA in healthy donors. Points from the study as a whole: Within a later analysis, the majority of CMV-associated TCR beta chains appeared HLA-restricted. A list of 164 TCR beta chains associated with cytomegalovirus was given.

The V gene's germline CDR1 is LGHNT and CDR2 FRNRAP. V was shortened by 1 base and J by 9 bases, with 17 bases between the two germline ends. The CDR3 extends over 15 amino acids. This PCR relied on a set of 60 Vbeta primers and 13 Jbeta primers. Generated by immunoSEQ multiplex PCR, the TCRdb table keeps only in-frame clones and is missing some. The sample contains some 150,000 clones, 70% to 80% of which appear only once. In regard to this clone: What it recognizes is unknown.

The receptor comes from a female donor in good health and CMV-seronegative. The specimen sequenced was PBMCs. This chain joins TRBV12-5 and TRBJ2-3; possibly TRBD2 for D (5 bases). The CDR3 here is CASGLGPAPRRTQYF. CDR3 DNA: TGTGCTAGTGGTTTGGGACCTGCCCCTAGGAGGACGCAGTATTTT.